This entry concerns a single T cell receptor beta chain. Authors' data handling: Using reference gene primer amplification, nucleated cell counts were estimated. Produced via immunoSEQ multiplex PCR; TCRdb's table is partial and in-frame only. For V, J and clone size, that table is used; D and trimming come from the DNA. In the table there are fewer than 400,000 clones, approximately 86% of which are singletons. This specimen belongs to a study of blood T cell repertoires in COVID-19. Sample: peripheral blood. This TCR was recovered from a human donor in a cohort sampled during active COVID-19.

CDR3 in DNA: TGTGCCAGCAGCTTGGCGGGTCAGGATACGCAGTATTTT. This translates into CASSLAGQDTQYF. This chain uses TRBV7-2 with TRBJ2-3, with a tentative D call TRBD2 (5 bases). V dropped 3 bases and J dropped 6 bases, with 10 bases sitting between them. The CDR3 is made up of 13 amino acids. Germline CDR1 reads SGHTA; CDR2 reads FQGNSA. The complete variable domain, with remaining parts taken from reference TRBV7-2 and TRBJ2-3, reads GAGVSQSPSNKVTEKGKDVELRCDPISGHTALYWYRQSLGQGLEFLIYFQGNSAPDKSGLPSDRFSAERTGGSVSTLTIQRTQQEDSAVYLCASSLAGQDTQYFGPGTRLTVL.